One sample yielded the 6 T cell receptor beta chains listed below, sequenced in a study of blood T cell repertoires in COVID-19. Repertoires were generated with immunoSEQ multiplex PCR, while TCRdb's copy carries only in-frame clones and drops some. The sample contains 110,000 to 150,000 clones, 70% to 90% of which appear only once. Sequencing used peripheral blood. Receptor source: a woman aged 80 or over with acute or convalescent COVID-19.

Comment on this clone: Distinct nucleotide sequences in the sample also encode this CDR3. This chain connects TRBV27 to TRBJ1-3; D is perhaps TRBD1 (5 bases). The germline V gene has CDR1 MNHEY and CDR2 SMNVEV (reference sequence). The CDR3 loop spans 14 amino acids. Trimming pared 3 bases from V and 2 bases from J, leaving 8 bases between. The chain's CDR3 is CASSFAGPGNTIYF. CDR3 in DNA: TGTGCCAGCAGTTTCGCAGGGCCTGGAAACACCATATATTTT.

The gene calls are TRBV24-1 and TRBJ2-4, with 7 bases identical to TRBD1. The trim removed 7 bases at V and 0 bases at J, leaving 11 bases unmatched. This CDR3 spans 17 amino acids. Germline V gene sequence: CDR1 KGHDR, CDR2 SFDVKD. This chain's CDR3 is CATSPDRARVAKNIQYF. CDR3 bases: TGTGCCACCAGCCCTGACAGGGCGAGGGTAGCCAAAAACATTCAGTACTTC.

The chain links TRBV5-1 to TRBJ1-1; TRBD1 aligns across 9 bases. V lost 4 bases and J lost 0; bases outside the gene matches: 7. The CDR3 consists of 16 residues. CDR1 is SGHRS, CDR2 YFSETQ, per germline. The CDR3 DNA sequence: TGCGCCAGCAGCCCGTGGGACAGGGCTGTGAACACTGAAGCTTTCTTT. Amino acid sequence: CASSPWDRAVNTEAFF.

The chain carries TRBV7-2 and TRBJ2-7; 10 nucleotides line up with TRBD2. Germline V gives CDR1 SGHTA, CDR2 FQGNSA. The CDR3 extends over 16 amino acids. Germline trimming cut 1 base from V and 2 bases from J; bases unmatched to any gene: 5. CDR3 protein: CASSLVSGGLPYEQYF. DNA of the CDR3: TGTGCCAGCAGCTTAGTTAGCGGGGGGCTTCCCTACGAGCAGTACTTC.

V is TRBV4-1 and J is TRBJ2-1; 11 bases map to TRBD2. After removal of 1 base from V and 15 bases from J, the junction contained 11 bases not matched to a gene. Germline values: CDR1 MGHRA, CDR2 YSYEKL. The CDR3 runs 15 residues. CDR3 amino acids: CASSQALAGGRRVFF. The DNA of the CDR3 is TGCGCCAGCAGCCAAGCTTTAGCGGGGGGGCGAAGGGTGTTCTTC.

The gene calls are TRBV11-2 and TRBJ1-6; D is unresolved. The CDR3 runs 15 residues. Trimming pared 0 bases from V and 8 bases from J, leaving 11 bases between. Germline assignment: CDR1 SGHAT and CDR2 FQNNGV. Here the CDR3 reads CASSLDVQAHSPLHF. Here the CDR3 DNA reads TGTGCCAGCAGCTTAGATGTCCAGGCCCATTCACCCCTCCACTTT.